These T cell receptor beta chains were read from a single sample in a study of cytomegalovirus exposure and HLA in healthy donors. TCRdb's table, derived via immunoSEQ multiplex PCR, lists solely in-frame clones and lacks some. This table has about 150,000 clones, more than 65% appearing once. The sample taken for sequencing was PBMCs. These TCRs come from a man aged 50-60 years in good health and CMV-seropositive. Both conserved end residues are part of each CDR3. Fields, in order: J gene, clone size, D gene, V gene, CDR3 DNA, CDR3 protein. The D gene is left open where the match is weak. A row's size may be missing; if present it is once, few, many or a size class.

j_call: TRBJ1-4
clone_size: -
d_call: TRBD1
v_call: TRBV4-2
cdr3_nt: TGTGCCAGCAGCGGCGATGGAGGGGGCTCGGGTGAAAAACTGTTTTTT
cdr3_aa: CASSGDGGGSGEKLFF

j_call: TRBJ2-1
clone_size: -
d_call: -
v_call: TRBV6-1
cdr3_nt: TGTGCCAGCAGGTTGTTACAGAGCTCCTACAATGAGCAGTTCTTC
cdr3_aa: CASRLLQSSYNEQFF

j_call: TRBJ2-5
clone_size: -
d_call: -
v_call: TRBV5-4
cdr3_nt: TGTGCCAGCAGCCAAAAACAGGGTTCAGAGACCCAGTACTTC
cdr3_aa: CASSQKQGSETQYF

j_call: TRBJ2-7
clone_size: -
d_call: TRBD2
v_call: TRBV19
cdr3_nt: TGTGCCAGTAGTATAGGGTCTAGCGGGTCCTACGAGCAGTACTTC
cdr3_aa: CASSIGSSGSYEQYF

j_call: TRBJ2-7
clone_size: -
d_call: -
v_call: TRBV6-6
cdr3_nt: TGTGCCACTGTCTTGGCCGGGGTGGGCGAGCAGTACTTC
cdr3_aa: CATVLAGVGEQYF

j_call: TRBJ1-1
clone_size: once
d_call: TRBD1
v_call: TRBV15
cdr3_nt: TGTGCCACCTCTGGACAGGGAAACACTGAAGCTTTCTTT
cdr3_aa: CATSGQGNTEAFF

j_call: TRBJ2-1
clone_size: once
d_call: TRBD2
v_call: TRBV7-6
cdr3_nt: TGTGCCAGCAGCTGGGGGGGGGATGACAATGAGCAGTTCTTC
cdr3_aa: CASSWGGDDNEQFF

j_call: TRBJ2-7
clone_size: -
d_call: TRBD1
v_call: TRBV28
cdr3_nt: TGTGCCAGTAGGGGGCCTGGGCCCTACGAGCAGTACTTC
cdr3_aa: CASRGPGPYEQYF

j_call: TRBJ2-1
clone_size: -
d_call: TRBD2
v_call: TRBV7-8
cdr3_nt: TGTGCCAGCAGCTTAGGTTCAACTAGCGGGAGAGCACAAGAGCAGTTCTTC
cdr3_aa: CASSLGSTSGRAQEQFF

j_call: TRBJ2-5
clone_size: -
d_call: -
v_call: TRBV19
cdr3_nt: TGTGCCAGTAGTATAGCCCCGTTCCAAGAGACCCAGTACTTC
cdr3_aa: CASSIAPFQETQYF

j_call: TRBJ2-1
clone_size: few
d_call: -
v_call: TRBV6-5
cdr3_nt: TGTGCCAGCCAGGGAAGCTCCTACAATGAGCAGTTCTTC
cdr3_aa: CASQGSSYNEQFF

j_call: TRBJ2-1
clone_size: few
d_call: TRBD2
v_call: TRBV5-1
cdr3_nt: TGCGCCAGCAGCTTGCCTAAGACTAGCGGGAGTTCTGCGGTGAATGAGCAGTTCTTC
cdr3_aa: CASSLPKTSGSSAVNEQFF

j_call: TRBJ2-2
clone_size: -
d_call: TRBD1
v_call: TRBV6-1
cdr3_nt: TGTGCCAGCAGTGAAGCCCTATTAGGGGGCGCGAACACCGGGGAGCTGTTTTTT
cdr3_aa: CASSEALLGGANTGELFF

j_call: TRBJ2-1
clone_size: -
d_call: -
v_call: TRBV29-1
cdr3_nt: TGCAGCGGCCGCAGAGCTAGCTCCTACAATGAGCAGTTCTTC
cdr3_aa: CSGRRASSYNEQFF

j_call: TRBJ1-1
clone_size: -
d_call: -
v_call: TRBV6-1
cdr3_nt: TGTGCCAGCAGTGAATTTGAGGGGGGGGTGGGAGCTTTCTTT
cdr3_aa: CASSEFEGGVGAFF

j_call: TRBJ2-7
clone_size: -
d_call: TRBD1
v_call: TRBV27
cdr3_nt: TGTGCCAGCAGCCAGGGGGTATCCTACGAGCAGTACTTC
cdr3_aa: CASSQGVSYEQYF

j_call: TRBJ2-7
clone_size: -
d_call: -
v_call: TRBV11-2
cdr3_nt: TGTGCCAGCAGCTTAGGAGAGTTTTTCTACGAGCAGTACTTC
cdr3_aa: CASSLGEFFYEQYF

j_call: TRBJ2-3
clone_size: -
d_call: -
v_call: TRBV5-6
cdr3_nt: TGTGCCAGCAGCTTGTCAAGCGGTGCAGATACGCAGTATTTT
cdr3_aa: CASSLSSGADTQYF

j_call: TRBJ2-3
clone_size: -
d_call: -
v_call: TRBV27
cdr3_nt: TGTGCCAGCAGTTCCAAACTAGCTAAACGGGCAGATACGCAGTATTTT
cdr3_aa: CASSSKLAKRADTQYF

j_call: TRBJ2-3
clone_size: -
d_call: TRBD2
v_call: TRBV30
cdr3_nt: TGTGCCTGGACCCGGACTAGCGGTCTAGATACGCAGTATTTT
cdr3_aa: CAWTRTSGLDTQYF

j_call: TRBJ2-5
clone_size: -
d_call: -
v_call: TRBV30
cdr3_nt: TGTGCCTGGAGCAGTCCAGGGAGGGAGACCCAGTACTTC
cdr3_aa: CAWSSPGRETQYF

j_call: TRBJ2-6
clone_size: -
d_call: -
v_call: TRBV2
cdr3_nt: TGTGCCAGCAGTGAACCAGGGCAGACGGGGGCCAACGTCCTGACTTTC
cdr3_aa: CASSEPGQTGANVLTF

j_call: TRBJ2-5
clone_size: -
d_call: -
v_call: TRBV20-1
cdr3_nt: TGCAGTGCGAGCCCGGGAGAGACCCAGTACTTC
cdr3_aa: CSASPGETQYF

j_call: TRBJ2-1
clone_size: -
d_call: TRBD2
v_call: TRBV7-2
cdr3_nt: TGTGCCAGCAGCTTAAGCCTAGCGGGAGGGAGGGACAATGAGCAGTTCTTC
cdr3_aa: CASSLSLAGGRDNEQFF

j_call: TRBJ1-5
clone_size: -
d_call: -
v_call: TRBV18
cdr3_nt: TGTGCCAGCTCCCAAAACGGGGGGGACAATCAGCCCCAGCATTTT
cdr3_aa: CASSQNGGDNQPQHF

j_call: TRBJ1-4
clone_size: -
d_call: -
v_call: TRBV18
cdr3_nt: TGTGCCAGCTCACCACTCGGACATCCCTCAACTAATGAAAAACTGTTTTTT
cdr3_aa: CASSPLGHPSTNEKLFF

j_call: TRBJ1-1
clone_size: -
d_call: -
v_call: TRBV28
cdr3_nt: TGTGCCAGCAACCGGGGTTACACTGAAGCTTTCTTT
cdr3_aa: CASNRGYTEAFF